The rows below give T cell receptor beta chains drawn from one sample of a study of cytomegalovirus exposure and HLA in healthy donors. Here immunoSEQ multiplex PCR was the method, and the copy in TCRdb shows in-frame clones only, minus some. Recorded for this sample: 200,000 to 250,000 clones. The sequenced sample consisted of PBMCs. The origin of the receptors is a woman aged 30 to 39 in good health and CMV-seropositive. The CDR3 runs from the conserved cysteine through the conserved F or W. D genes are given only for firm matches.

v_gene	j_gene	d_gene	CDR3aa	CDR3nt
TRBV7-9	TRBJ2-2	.	CATSRFGTGEPFF	TGTGCCACCAGTCGCTTCGGCACCGGGGAGCCGTTTTTT
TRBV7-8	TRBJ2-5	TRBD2	CASSRRTSGGGETQYF	TGTGCCAGCAGCCGAAGGACTAGCGGAGGGGGGGAGACCCAGTACTTC
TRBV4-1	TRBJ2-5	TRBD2	CASSQGLIIAGGIRETQYF	TGCGCCAGCAGCCAAGGACTTATAATAGCGGGGGGGATCAGGGAGACCCAGTACTTC
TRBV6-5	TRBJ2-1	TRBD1	CASTYPTGGGEQFF	TGTGCCAGCACGTACCCCACAGGGGGCGGTGAGCAGTTCTTC
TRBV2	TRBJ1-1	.	CASAGRAVMNTEAFF	TGTGCCAGTGCCGGGCGGGCCGTGATGAACACTGAAGCTTTCTTT
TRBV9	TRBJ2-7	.	CASSVNPGYEQYF	TGTGCCAGCAGCGTCAATCCGGGCTACGAGCAGTACTTC
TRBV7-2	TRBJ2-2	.	CASSLSVAAGELFF	TGTGCCAGCAGCTTAAGCGTGGCAGCCGGGGAGCTGTTTTTT
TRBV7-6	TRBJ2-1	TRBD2	CASSLAQLAGGPNEQFF	TGTGCCAGCAGCTTAGCGCAACTAGCGGGGGGGCCGAATGAGCAGTTCTTC
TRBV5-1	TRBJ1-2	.	CASSREGGYGYTF	TGCGCCAGCAGTCGGGAGGGCGGCTATGGCTACACCTTC
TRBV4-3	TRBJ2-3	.	CASSQPGVLGDTQYF	TGCGCCAGCAGCCAGCCCGGGGTCCTGGGGGATACGCAGTATTTT
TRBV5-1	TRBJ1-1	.	CASSLGVTGNRAEAFF	TGCGCCAGCAGCTTGGGGGTAACAGGGAACCGAGCTGAAGCTTTCTTT
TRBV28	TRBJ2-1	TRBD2	CASGLAGPRNNEQFF	TGTGCCAGCGGACTAGCGGGGCCAAGGAACAATGAGCAGTTCTTC
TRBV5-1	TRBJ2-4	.	CASSLVGGAKNIQYF	TGCGCCAGCAGCTTGGTCGGGGGAGCCAAAAACATTCAGTACTTC
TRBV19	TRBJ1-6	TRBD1	CASSPRSGQQNSPLHF	TGTGCCAGTAGTCCGCGATCGGGACAGCAAAATTCACCCCTCCACTTT
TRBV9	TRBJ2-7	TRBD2	CASSAGGTVPYEQYF	TGTGCCAGCAGCGCGGGGGGGACGGTGCCCTACGAGCAGTACTTC
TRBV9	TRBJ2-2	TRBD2	CASSAGLAGGQVTGELFF	TGTGCCAGCAGCGCGGGACTAGCGGGGGGGCAGGTCACCGGGGAGCTGTTTTTT
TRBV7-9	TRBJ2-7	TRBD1	CASSPEDRSYEQYF	TGTGCCAGCAGCCCCGAGGACAGGAGCTACGAGCAGTACTTC
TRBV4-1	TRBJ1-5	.	CASSQVPTGAYSNQPQHF	TGCGCCAGCAGCCAAGTCCCGACAGGAGCCTATAGCAATCAGCCCCAGCATTTT
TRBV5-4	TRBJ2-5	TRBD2	CASSPSPKLAGEETQYF	TGTGCCAGCAGTCCTAGCCCAAAACTAGCGGGGGAAGAGACCCAGTACTTC
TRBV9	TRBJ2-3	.	CASSPRGNTDTQYF	TGTGCCAGCAGCCCCAGGGGAAACACAGATACGCAGTATTTT
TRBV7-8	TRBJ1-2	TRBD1	CASSLTGVGYTF	TGTGCCAGCAGCCTCACAGGGGTCGGCTACACCTTC
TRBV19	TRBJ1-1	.	CASSISDSYTEAFF	TGTGCCAGTAGTATCTCTGACAGTTACACTGAAGCTTTCTTT
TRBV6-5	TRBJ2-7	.	CASSYSGTGHYEQYF	TGTGCCAGCAGTTACAGCGGGACAGGTCACTACGAGCAGTACTTC
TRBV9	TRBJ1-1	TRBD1	CASSPDREDTEAFF	TGTGCCAGCAGCCCCGACAGGGAGGACACTGAAGCTTTCTTT
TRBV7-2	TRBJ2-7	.	CASTEYYEQYF	TGTGCCAGCACGGAGTACTACGAGCAGTACTTC
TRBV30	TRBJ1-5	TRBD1	CAWRGIGGFNQPQHF	TGTGCCTGGAGGGGGATAGGGGGCTTCAATCAGCCCCAGCATTTT
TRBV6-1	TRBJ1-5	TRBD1	CASSEARTGGQPQHF	TGTGCCAGCAGTGAAGCCCGGACAGGCGGTCAGCCCCAGCATTTT
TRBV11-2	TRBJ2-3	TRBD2	CASSLVAGTTVSDTQYF	TGTGCCAGCAGCTTAGTGGCCGGGACTACCGTTTCAGATACGCAGTATTTT
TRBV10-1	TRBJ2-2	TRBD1	CASRQGANTGELFF	TGCGCCAGCAGACAGGGGGCGAACACCGGGGAGCTGTTTTTT
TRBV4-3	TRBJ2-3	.	CASSPSRDTQYF	TGCGCCAGCAGCCCAAGTAGAGATACGCAGTATTTT
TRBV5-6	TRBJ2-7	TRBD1	CASSWQGVAEQYF	TGTGCCAGCAGCTGGCAGGGGGTTGCCGAGCAGTACTTC
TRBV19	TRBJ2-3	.	CASSTRGTDTQYF	TGTGCCAGTAGTACCCGGGGCACAGATACGCAGTATTTT
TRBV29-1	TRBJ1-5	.	CSVTLTTQGQPQHF	TGCAGCGTTACTCTTACCACTCAGGGACAGCCCCAGCATTTT
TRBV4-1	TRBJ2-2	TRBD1	CASSPPTGTIGELFF	TGCGCCAGCAGCCCCCCGACAGGGACCATCGGGGAGCTGTTTTTT
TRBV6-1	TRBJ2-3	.	CASSIAERGDTQYF	TGTGCCAGCAGTATAGCGGAAAGAGGAGATACGCAGTATTTT
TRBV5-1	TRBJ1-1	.	CASSLVGGTTEAFF	TGCGCCAGCAGCTTGGTGGGGGGGACCACTGAAGCTTTCTTT
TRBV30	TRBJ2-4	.	CAWKNPGKNIQYF	TGTGCCTGGAAGAATCCGGGGAAAAACATTCAGTACTTC
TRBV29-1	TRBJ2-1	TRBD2	CSVGSPGLAGANEQFF	TGCAGCGTTGGCTCACCGGGACTAGCGGGAGCAAATGAGCAGTTCTTC
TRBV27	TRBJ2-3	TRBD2	CASKAGGSTDTQYF	TGTGCCAGCAAGGCGGGGGGCAGCACAGATACGCAGTATTTT
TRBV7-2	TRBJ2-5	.	CASSLAPAELLEQYF	TGTGCCAGCAGCTTAGCGCCAGCGGAACTCTTAGAGCAGTACTTC
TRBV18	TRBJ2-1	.	CASSPNGGYNEQFF	TGTGCCAGCTCACCAAATGGGGGGTACAATGAGCAGTTCTTC
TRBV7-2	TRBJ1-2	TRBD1	CASSPGDRGRSTGYTF	TGTGCCAGCAGCCCGGGGGACAGAGGACGTTCGACTGGCTACACCTTC
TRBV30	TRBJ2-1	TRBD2	CAWSPTSGWGFF	TGTGCCTGGAGTCCGACTAGCGGGTGGGGGTTCTTC
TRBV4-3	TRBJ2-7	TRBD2	CASSHRLAGSSYGQYF	TGCGCCAGCAGCCACCGACTAGCGGGGAGCTCCTACGGGCAGTACTTC
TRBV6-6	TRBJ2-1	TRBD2	CASSASGLAKNEQFF	TGTGCCAGCAGTGCATCGGGACTAGCGAAAAATGAGCAGTTCTTC
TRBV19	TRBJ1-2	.	CASRLTPRNGYTF	TGTGCCAGTAGGCTGACGCCTAGAAATGGCTACACCTTC
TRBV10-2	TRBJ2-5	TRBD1	CASSDTGTGGETQYF	TGCGCCAGCAGTGACACCGGGACAGGGGGAGAGACCCAGTACTTC
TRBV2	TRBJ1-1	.	CASRPGVKVNTEAFF	TGTGCCAGCAGGCCGGGGGTTAAGGTGAACACTGAAGCTTTCTTT
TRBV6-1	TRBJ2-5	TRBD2	CASSGGGLAGGGETQYF	TGTGCCAGCAGTGGGGGGGGACTAGCGGGAGGGGGGGAGACCCAGTACTTC
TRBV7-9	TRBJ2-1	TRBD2	CASASGGAGEQFF	TGTGCCAGTGCTAGCGGGGGGGCCGGGGAGCAGTTCTTC
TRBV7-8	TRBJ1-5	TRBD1	CASSKQGLGQPQHF	TGTGCCAGCAGCAAACAGGGGCTGGGGCAGCCCCAGCATTTT
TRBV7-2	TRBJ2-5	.	CASSRMRTVETQYF	TGTGCCAGCAGCCGAATGCGGACAGTAGAGACCCAGTACTTC
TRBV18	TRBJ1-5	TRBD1	CASSPFGTDNQPQHF	TGTGCCAGCTCACCATTCGGGACAGATAATCAGCCCCAGCATTTT
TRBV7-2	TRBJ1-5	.	CASSPRQEHSFNQPQHF	TGTGCCAGCAGCCCAAGGCAGGAACACTCTTTCAATCAGCCCCAGCATTTT